Below, 21 T cell receptor beta chains from the same sample are listed, as sequenced in a study of blood T cell repertoires in COVID-19. The data were produced by immunoSEQ multiplex PCR, yet TCRdb's version contains in-frame clones alone and is incomplete. The repertoire consists of roughly 160,000 clones, with around four fifths occurring once and the leading ten covering roughly 1.9%. The sample was peripheral blood. All receptors derive from a woman aged 80 or older with acute or convalescent COVID-19.

The chain is built from TRBV9 and TRBJ1-2; no reliable D call. The CDR3 has 13 amino acids. V was clipped by 4 bases and J by 8 bases, with 15 bases between them. In germline, CDR1 is SGDLS, CDR2 YYNGEE. CDR3 residues: CASSLRGPGGYTF. CDR3 bases: TGTGCCAGCAGCTTGAGAGGCCCGGGAGGCTACACCTTC. The complete variable domain, with remaining parts taken from reference TRBV9 and TRBJ1-2, reads DSGVTQTPKHLITATGQRVTLRCSPRSGDLSVYWYQQSLDQGLQFLIQYYNGEERAKGNILERFSAQQFPDLHSELNLSSLELGDSALYFCASSLRGPGGYTFGSGTRLTVV.

This clone was observed a few times. V gene TRBV29-1 combines with J gene TRBJ1-4; no clear D gene. The germline V gene has CDR1 SQVTM and CDR2 ANQGSEA. The ends were cut back, 3 bases at V and 1 base at J, with 9 bases in the middle. CDR3 length: 14 residues. CDR3 coding DNA: TGCAGCGTTGATTCTGGGCGAACTAATGAAAAACTGTTTTTT. It specifies CSVDSGRTNEKLFF.

The chain joins TRBV29-1 to TRBJ2-1; maybe TRBD1 (6 bases). The CDR3 runs 13 residues. In germline, CDR1 is SQVTM, CDR2 ANQGSEA. With 3 bases removed from V and 3 bases from J, the gap between germline ends came to 9 bases. The CDR3 DNA reads TGCAGCGTTGATGGACAGATCTACAATGAGCAGTTCTTC. Its protein is CSVDGQIYNEQFF.

The chain is built from TRBV4-1 and TRBJ1-5, with 9 bases aligning to TRBD1. CDR1 is MGHRA and CDR2 is YSYEKL in the germline V gene. The CDR3 has 15 amino acids. With V trimmed by 0 bases and J by 5 bases, 2 bases remained unmatched. The DNA of the CDR3 is TGCGCCAGCAGCCAAGAGGGACAGGGCTATCAGCCCCAGCATTTT. Protein: CASSQEGQGYQPQHF.

The CDR3 coding sequence is TGTGCCAGCAGTTACTCTTCTGACAGGGTGGGGACCCAGTACTTC. Protein product: CASSYSSDRVGTQYF. V usage is TRBV6-6 and J usage is TRBJ2-5; 7 bases are shared with TRBD1. The V gene's germline CDR1 is MNHNY and CDR2 SVGAGI (reference sequence). CDR3 size: 15 residues. V lost 0 bases to trimming and J lost 7 bases; unmatched junction nucleotides: 8.

The V call is TRBV4-3, the J call TRBJ2-1, with D possibly matching TRBD2 (5 bases). This CDR3 has 15 amino acids. Germline V gene data show CDR1 as LGHNA and CDR2 as YSLEER. V lost 0 bases to trimming and J lost 3 bases, with 9 bases between them. The CDR3: CASSQDGLNYNEQFF. CDR3 sequence (DNA): TGCGCCAGCAGCCAAGACGGACTGAACTACAATGAGCAGTTCTTC.

For this clone: Other DNA sequences from this sample encode an identical CDR3 as well. This chain links TRBV5-1 with TRBJ1-2; 7 nucleotides align to TRBD1. CDR1 SGHRS and CDR2 YFSETQ come from the germline V gene. Trimming removed 1 base from V and 1 base from J; junction bases left unmatched: 4. CDR3 length: 15 residues. In DNA form, the CDR3 reads TGCGCCAGCAGCTTGCGGACAGGCGATAACTATGGCTACACCTTC. Translating it yields CASSLRTGDNYGYTF.

The V call is TRBV7-2, the J call TRBJ1-1, with no clear D. The CDR3 runs to 13 residues. V was clipped by 8 bases and J by 0 bases, with 10 bases between them. Germline V gene sequence: CDR1 SGHTA, CDR2 FQGNSA. CDR3 nucleotide sequence: TGTGCCAGCGGAGACGGGGTGAACACTGAAGCTTTCTTT. This translates into CASGDGVNTEAFF.

The V call is TRBV20-1, the J call TRBJ2-3; D not resolved. The CDR3 has 11 residues. Germline values: CDR1 DFQATT, CDR2 SNEGSKA (reference sequence). Trimming left V 1 base short and J 5 bases short, with 4 bases between. The CDR3 DNA follows: TGCAGTGCTAGAGCCGGAGATACGCAGTATTTT. Its translation is CSARAGDTQYF.

The rearrangement joins TRBV7-2 to TRBJ1-2; 7 positions match TRBD1. This CDR3 comprises 16 residues. After removal of 5 bases from V and 5 bases from J, the junction contained 14 bases not matched to a gene. Germline lookup yields CDR1 SGHTA and CDR2 FQGNSA. CDR3 residues: CASSQTGTDAAYGYTF. CDR3 nucleotides: TGTGCCAGCAGCCAAACCGGGACAGACGCCGCATATGGCTACACCTTC.

This chain connects TRBV19 to TRBJ2-2; 7 bases line up with TRBD1. The CDR3 is 16 residues long. Looked up from germline, CDR1 is LNHDA and CDR2 is SQIVND (reference sequence). V trimming: 2 bases; J trimming: 0 bases; junction bases outside the gene matches: 3. The CDR3 sequence: CASSILTGANTGELFF. The CDR3 DNA follows: TGTGCCAGTAGTATACTCACAGGGGCGAACACCGGGGAGCTGTTTTTT.

This chain uses TRBV7-2 with TRBJ1-6, with a possible D match to TRBD1 (6 bases). V lost 1 base, J lost 7 bases, and 14 bases lay in between. The V gene's germline CDR1 is SGHTA and CDR2 FQGNSA. This CDR3 has 16 residues. The CDR3: CASSLGYRVTNSPLHF. The CDR3 DNA sequence: TGTGCCAGCAGCTTAGGATACAGGGTTACGAATTCACCCCTCCACTTT.

The J gene is TRBJ1-5, the V gene TRBV18, with a tentative D call TRBD1 (6 bases). V gave up 6 bases and J gave up 2 bases, with 14 bases separating them. Germline V gives CDR1 KGHSH, CDR2 LQKENI. The CDR3 is made up of 15 amino acids. The CDR3 sequence is CASSLQGNGNQPQHF. CDR3 DNA sequence: TGTGCCAGCTCTCTCCAGGGGAATGGCAATCAGCCCCAGCATTTT.

The rearrangement joins TRBV6-5 to TRBJ2-1, with D unclear. Germline loops: CDR1 MNHEY, CDR2 SVGAGI. V was cut by 0 bases and J by 0 bases, with 9 bases left in between. This CDR3 is built from 16 residues. CDR3 loop: CASSYSTDGSYNEQFF. The CDR3, as DNA: TGTGCCAGCAGTTACTCAACAGATGGCTCCTACAATGAGCAGTTCTTC.

The chain uses TRBV30 and TRBJ1-4; TRBD1 might be the D (5 bases). Germline values: CDR1 GTSNPN, CDR2 SVGIG (reference sequence). Trimming cost V 1 base and J 4 bases, with 7 bases left between them. This CDR3 contains 13 residues. This chain's CDR3 is CAWSGQGNEKLFF. Written as DNA, the CDR3 is TGTGCCTGGAGTGGGCAGGGTAATGAAAAACTGTTTTTT.

At least ten counts were recorded for this clone. The V and J genes are TRBV20-1 and TRBJ2-7; 7 bases agree with TRBD2. The CDR3 length is 16 residues. The V and J ends lost 3 bases and 3 bases, in that order; junction bases with no gene match: 14. The V gene's germline CDR1 is DFQATT and CDR2 SNEGSKA (reference sequence). The chain's CDR3 is CSASVRGGRFGYEQYF. The CDR3 DNA sequence: TGCAGTGCTAGTGTTAGGGGAGGGCGATTCGGCTACGAGCAGTACTTC.

The chain joins TRBV6-6 to TRBJ2-7, with 8 bases matching TRBD1. The J segment lost 2 bases and the V segment lost 7 bases, leaving 7 bases of the junction unmatched. CDR1 and CDR2 from the germline V gene are MNHNY and SVGAGI (reference sequence). CDR3 length: 14 amino acids. In DNA form, the CDR3 reads TGTGCCAGCAAAAAAGGGACAGGCCCCTACGAGCAGTACTTC. Translated, it gives CASKKGTGPYEQYF.

The chain joins TRBV19 to TRBJ1-2; D call uncertain. The CDR3 contains 13 residues. The V and J ends lost 3 bases and 3 bases respectively, with 8 bases between them. Germline lookup yields CDR1 LNHDA and CDR2 SQIVND (reference sequence). CDR3 amino acids: CASSIGQDYGYTF. As DNA, the CDR3 is TGTGCCAGTAGTATTGGGCAGGACTATGGCTACACCTTC. The full variable domain, rest sourced from reference TRBV19 and TRBJ1-2, is DGGITQSPKYLFRKEGQNVTLSCEQNLNHDAMYWYRQDPGQGLRLIYYSQIVNDFQKGDIAEGYSVSREKKESFPLTVTSAQKNPTAFYLCASSIGQDYGYTFGSGTRLTVV.

The gene calls are TRBV27 and TRBJ1-2; TRBD1 matches at 10 bases. The J segment lost 3 bases and the V segment lost 4 bases, leaving 5 bases of the junction unmatched. Germline V gene lookup returns CDR1 MNHEY and CDR2 SMNVEV (reference sequence). The CDR3 loop spans 15 amino acids. The CDR3 DNA follows: TGTGCCAGCAGTTCACCCGGACAGGGGGACTATGGCTACACCTTC. Residues: CASSSPGQGDYGYTF.

This clone showed up just once. The V gene is TRBV29-1, the J gene TRBJ2-1, with 11 bases fitting TRBD1. V lost 6 bases, J lost 4 bases, and 2 bases stayed unmatched. The CDR3 totals 13 residues. The germline gives CDR1 SQVTM, CDR2 ANQGSEA. The CDR3 sequence is CSVGDRGYNEQFF. In DNA form, the CDR3 reads TGCAGCGTGGGGGACAGGGGGTACAATGAGCAGTTCTTC.

The J gene is TRBJ2-3, the V gene TRBV7-2; D is perhaps TRBD1 (5 bases). Per germline, CDR1 SGHTA and CDR2 FQGNSA. V was shortened by 2 bases and J by 0 bases, with 12 bases between the two germline ends. The CDR3 is 16 residues long. CDR3 residues: CASSLLGDLSTDTQYF. The CDR3, as DNA: TGTGCCAGCAGCTTATTAGGGGATCTCAGCACAGATACGCAGTATTTT.